This entry concerns a single T cell receptor beta chain. Its matching antigen is unknown. The data stem from a study of human T cells and chemical hapten exposure. Study overall: Weekly administration of diphenylcyclopropenone to the scalp of patients continued throughout the approximately 23-week study. Across samples, TCR yields varied, mostly owing to small differences in pooled library volumes. Study results and caveats: Significantly greater numbers of large CDR3 similarity clusters came from expanded TCRs than from controls.

The germline gives CDR1 LGHNA, CDR2 YNFKEQ. The CDR3 sequence is 16 residues long. Trimming removed 0 bases at V and 8 bases at J, with 14 bases between. Time point described: patch test 1, 2 weeks after DPC sensitization. Documented treatment: therapeutic diphenylcyclopropenone sensitization with weekly scalp DPC. TCRdb re-called the RACE reads through MiXCR, storing one row per CDR3 protein. Of roughly 100,000 distinct CDR3 sequences in the sample, roughly 11% are singletons; the top ten hold roughly 3.3%. Sequencing used whole blood, obtained in connection with sensitization to the hapten diphenylcyclopropenone (DPC). The TCR was taken from a woman aged 40 to 49 with alopecia areata. Some clones in this sample may be carry-over from other donors' samples. The chain links TRBV4-2 to TRBJ1-6, with D hard to call. The CDR3 region is CASSQDRTGEYSPLHF. In DNA form, the CDR3 reads TGTGCCAGCAGCCAAGATCGAACCGGGGAGTATTCACCCCTCCACTTT.